Listed below are T cell receptor beta chains from one sample, sequenced in a study of shared clonotypes between healthy human individuals. Clones were read by immunoSEQ multiplex PCR, and TCRdb kept only the in-frame ones, dropping some. Of about 2.2 million clones in the sample, around 95% are singletons; the top ten hold about 1.6%. Specimen: naive CD8+ T cells from PBMCs. These receptors originate from a man younger than 30 in good health. Some clones in this sample may be carry-over from other donors' samples. The CDR3 runs from the conserved cysteine through the conserved F or W. D genes are given only for firm matches. Clone sizes are given selectively: once, few, many, or a class where the clone is expanded.

d_call | clone_size | j_call | v_call | cdr3_aa | cdr3_nt
NA | NA | TRBJ1-1 | TRBV5-1 | CASSFSDTEAFF | TGCGCCAGCAGCTTTTCGGACACTGAAGCTTTCTTT
TRBD1 | NA | TRBJ2-2 | TRBV5-1 | CASTARGGAGGELFF | TGCGCCAGCACCGCGCGAGGGGGCGCGGGCGGGGAGCTGTTTTTT
NA | NA | TRBJ2-5 | TRBV10-3 | CAISESPGTETYQETQYF | TGTGCCATCAGTGAGTCGCCAGGGACCGAGACCTACCAAGAGACCCAGTACTTC
NA | NA | TRBJ2-7 | TRBV14 | CASSQLRVEGGGYEQYF | TGTGCCAGCAGCCAGTTAAGAGTTGAGGGAGGTGGCTACGAGCAGTACTTC
NA | NA | TRBJ1-4 | TRBV6-5 | CASSYKGNEKLFF | TGTGCCAGCAGTTACAAGGGGAATGAAAAACTGTTTTTT
TRBD1 | NA | TRBJ2-7 | TRBV5-1 | CASSLAQGATTYEQYF | TGCGCCAGCAGCTTGGCCCAGGGGGCCACAACCTACGAGCAGTACTTC
NA | NA | TRBJ2-5 | TRBV12-5 | CASGLSFLGGGETQYF | TGTGCTAGTGGTTTGTCCTTTCTTGGAGGGGGAGAGACCCAGTACTTC
NA | NA | TRBJ2-1 | TRBV28 | CASQGEGSYNEQFF | TGTGCCAGCCAGGGGGAGGGCTCCTACAATGAGCAGTTCTTC
NA | NA | TRBJ1-1 | TRBV5-1 | CASSLDGRPLNTEAFF | TGCGCCAGCAGCTTGGACGGCAGACCTTTGAACACTGAAGCTTTCTTT
NA | once | TRBJ1-1 | TRBV9 | CASSVPGNTEAFF | TGTGCCAGCAGCGTACCCGGGAACACTGAAGCTTTCTTT
TRBD2 | NA | TRBJ2-3 | TRBV7-2 | CASSLTGTSGLTDTQYF | TGTGCCAGCAGCTTAACCGGGACTAGCGGACTCACAGATACGCAGTATTTT
NA | NA | TRBJ2-1 | TRBV15 | CATSREGVGNEQFF | TGTGCCACCAGCAGAGAGGGGGTAGGCAATGAGCAGTTCTTC
TRBD1 | NA | TRBJ2-2 | TRBV7-6 | CASSLVAGGTGELFF | TGTGCCAGCAGCTTAGTGGCAGGGGGCACCGGGGAGCTGTTTTTT
TRBD2 | NA | TRBJ2-1 | TRBV9 | CASSSLGLAEYNEQFF | TGTGCCAGCAGCAGCCTAGGACTAGCGGAATACAATGAGCAGTTCTTC
NA | NA | TRBJ2-7 | TRBV7-9 | CASSLEALEQYF | TGTGCCAGCAGCTTAGAGGCACTCGAGCAGTACTTC
NA | NA | TRBJ2-2 | TRBV4-3 | CASSQGTSGELFF | TGCGCCAGCAGCCAGGGGACCTCCGGGGAGCTGTTTTTT
TRBD1 | NA | TRBJ2-3 | TRBV11-2 | CASSQTGWKDTQYF | TGTGCCAGCAGCCAGACAGGGTGGAAAGATACGCAGTATTTT
TRBD2 | NA | TRBJ2-1 | TRBV28 | CASSFGLAGGPVEQFF | TGTGCCAGCAGTTTTGGGCTAGCGGGAGGTCCGGTTGAGCAGTTCTTC
TRBD2 | NA | TRBJ2-1 | TRBV6-5 | CASGTSGPNEQFF | TGTGCCAGCGGGACTAGCGGACCCAATGAGCAGTTCTTC
NA | once | TRBJ2-4 | TRBV4-1 | CASSQVGRGDIQYF | TGCGCCAGCAGCCAAGTGGGGAGAGGAGACATTCAGTACTTC
NA | NA | TRBJ2-1 | TRBV9 | CASSVASAGLYNEQFF | TGTGCCAGCAGCGTAGCTTCGGCAGGCCTTTACAATGAGCAGTTCTTC
NA | NA | TRBJ1-2 | TRBV10-1 | CASTPVPGGALGNGYTF | TGCGCCAGCACACCGGTCCCGGGGGGGGCTTTGGGGAATGGCTACACCTTC
NA | NA | TRBJ1-1 | TRBV13 | CASSSYNTEAFF | TGTGCCAGCAGCTCATATAACACTGAAGCTTTCTTT
NA | NA | TRBJ1-1 | TRBV25-1 | CASSLTPNTEAFF | TGTGCCAGCAGCCTCACTCCGAACACTGAAGCTTTCTTT
NA | NA | TRBJ2-3 | TRBV5-6 | CASSFRQGLSLYAGDTQYF | TGTGCCAGCAGCTTTCGACAGGGACTCTCTCTCTATGCGGGAGATACGCAGTATTTT
TRBD1 | NA | TRBJ2-3 | TRBV9 | CASSTGQGVTDTQYF | TGTGCCAGCAGCACCGGACAGGGAGTAACAGATACGCAGTATTTT
NA | NA | TRBJ2-7 | TRBV27 | CASSLRGSTHEQYF | TGTGCCAGCAGTTTAAGGGGGAGTACGCACGAGCAGTACTTC
TRBD2 | NA | TRBJ2-7 | TRBV7-8 | CASRVIGGTSGKPKYEQYF | TGTGCCAGCAGAGTTATCGGCGGGACTAGCGGGAAGCCGAAATACGAGCAGTACTTC
TRBD2 | once | TRBJ2-1 | TRBV7-8 | CASSSGPGTSGPNEQFF | TGTGCCAGCAGCTCTGGGCCGGGGACTAGCGGCCCCAATGAGCAGTTCTTC
NA | NA | TRBJ1-5 | TRBV29-1 | CSVGYSNQPQHF | TGCAGCGTGGGGTATAGCAATCAGCCCCAGCATTTT
NA | NA | TRBJ1-4 | TRBV27 | CASSLQNTAATNEKLFF | TGTGCCAGCAGTTTACAGAACACGGCTGCAACTAATGAAAAACTGTTTTTT
NA | NA | TRBJ2-7 | TRBV28 | CASRDGLTWGSYEQYF | TGTGCCAGCAGAGACGGACTGACGTGGGGGTCCTACGAGCAGTACTTC